Below are 22 T cell receptor beta chains sequenced from a single sample in a study of early stage breast cancer tumors. Method: immunoSEQ multiplex PCR; TCRdb's copy keeps in-frame clones and lacks some. The table lists almost 55,000 clones, 75% to 95% of them singletons. Sequencing used blood. Receptors were obtained from a person aged 70 to 85 with breast cancer.

The chain recombines TRBV9 with TRBJ1-2; 9 bases match TRBD1. Germline V gene lookup returns CDR1 SGDLS and CDR2 YYNGEE. V gave up 3 bases and J gave up 0 bases; unmatched junction bases: 3. This CDR3 contains 15 residues. The DNA of the CDR3 is TGTGCCAGCAGCGGATACAGGGGGCCTAACTATGGCTACACCTTC. This sequence encodes CASSGYRGPNYGYTF.

The chain combines TRBV7-9 with TRBJ1-2; 8 nucleotides match TRBD1. V trimming: 5 bases; J trimming: 8 bases; junction bases outside the gene matches: 4. The CDR3 runs to 12 residues. The V gene's germline CDR1 is SEHNR and CDR2 FQNEAQ (reference sequence). The CDR3 DNA sequence: TGTGCCAGCAGCCGGGACAGGTACGGCTACACCTTC. Amino acid sequence: CASSRDRYGYTF.

The J gene is TRBJ1-1, the V gene TRBV20-1; D unclear. Germline V gene data show CDR1 as DFQATT and CDR2 as SNEGSKA (reference sequence). This CDR3 contains 11 residues. Trimming cost V 3 bases and J 8 bases, with 10 bases left between them. In nucleotides, the CDR3 is TGCAGTGCTAGGTACTCAAGCGAAGCTTTCTTT. Residues: CSARYSSEAFF.

For this clone: Other nucleotide sequences from this sample produce the same CDR3. The V call is TRBV5-4, the J call TRBJ2-7, with 13 bases aligning to TRBD2. There are 15 residues in the CDR3. J was trimmed by 4 bases and V by 4 bases; bases with no gene match: 5. Germline assignment: CDR1 SGHNT and CDR2 YYREEE (reference sequence). This CDR3 reads CASSGGLAGVYEQYF. The CDR3, as DNA: TGTGCCAGCAGCGGTGGACTAGCGGGGGTATACGAGCAGTACTTC.

The genes are TRBV29-1 and TRBJ1-2; 8 bases match TRBD1. Germline V gene sequence: CDR1 SQVTM, CDR2 ANQGSEA. The V gene end was trimmed by 5 bases and the J gene end by 4 bases; junction bases not matched to a gene: 3. The length of the CDR3 is 12 residues. The CDR3 bases are TGCAGCGTTTCAGGGGGCAGCTATGGCTACACCTTC. This codes for CSVSGGSYGYTF.

The V and J genes are TRBV5-1 and TRBJ2-5; D unclear. V was shortened by 4 bases and J by 5 bases, with 24 bases between the two germline ends. The CDR3 contains 17 residues. Germline CDR1 is SGHRS and CDR2 is YFSETQ. CDR3 sequence (DNA): TGCGCCAGCAGCCCTTTGCCCCCCGGGTCCATGTCGGAGACCCAGTACTTC. Protein: CASSPLPPGSMSETQYF.

This rearrangement joins TRBV5-4 to TRBJ2-2, with 9 positions matching TRBD2. Germline CDR1 SGHNT, CDR2 YYREEE (reference sequence). Losses at the gene ends were 5 bases for V and 4 bases for J; bases not matched to a gene: 6. The CDR3 has 15 residues. The CDR3 region has the DNA TGTGCCAGCAGTCTTAGCGGGGGTGTCACCGGGGAGCTGTTTTTT. It encodes CASSLSGGVTGELFF.

V usage is TRBV27 and J usage is TRBJ1-1, with D possibly matching TRBD1 (6 bases). The CDR3 totals 15 residues. Deletions cut 6 bases from V and 1 base from J, with 15 bases between. Germline CDR1 MNHEY, CDR2 SMNVEV (reference sequence). Here the CDR3 reads CASRETTGWNTEAFF. The CDR3, as DNA: TGTGCCAGCAGGGAAACGACAGGATGGAACACTGAAGCTTTCTTT.

This chain connects TRBV25-1 to TRBJ1-2; 8 nucleotides agree with TRBD1. Germline CDR1 MGHDK, CDR2 SYGVNS. The CDR3 runs to 14 residues. The junction had 4 bases not matched to a gene; V was cut back by 3 bases and J by 4 bases. CDR3: CASSDPGQVYGYTF. The DNA for the CDR3 is TGTGCCAGCAGTGATCCGGGACAGGTCTATGGCTACACCTTC.

This chain links TRBV21-1 with TRBJ1-5; the table's D call TRBD1 went unverified against the DNA. TRBV21-1 is assigned pseudogene status. The length of the CDR3 is 17 residues. This CDR3 is CASTTPPGQGSNQPQHF. CDR3 DNA: TGTGCCAGCACCACCCCTCCGGGACAGGGAAGCAATCAGCCCCAGCATTTT.

This rearrangement joins TRBV18 to TRBJ2-7, with TRBD2 matching over 9 bases. The CDR3 sequence is 16 residues long. Trimming at V came to 1 base and at J to 7 bases, leaving 11 bases not matched to a gene. Germline V gene sequence: CDR1 KGHSH, CDR2 LQKENI. CDR3 in amino acids: CASSPRFAGGPGEQYF. The CDR3 nucleotides read TGTGCCAGCTCACCACGTTTTGCGGGAGGGCCGGGAGAGCAGTACTTC.

The chain joins TRBV4-3 to TRBJ1-1; unclear D gene. The CDR3 is made up of 15 amino acids. The V gene lost 4 bases and the J gene lost 5 bases, with 17 bases spanning the gap. Germline CDR1 and CDR2: LGHNA and YSLEER. The CDR3 DNA sequence: TGCGCCAGCAGCCGCTCGGCCCGAGACGGGACTGAAGCTTTCTTT. This sequence encodes CASSRSARDGTEAFF.

J is TRBJ1-2 and V is TRBV6-1, with a weak D call TRBD1 (5 bases). This CDR3 has 11 residues. The germline V gene encodes CDR1 MNHNS and CDR2 SASEGT. Between the trimmed V and J ends, which lost 5 bases and 5 bases, there was a span of 6 bases. The CDR3 sequence is CASSTGYGYTF. In DNA form, the CDR3 reads TGTGCCAGCAGTACAGGATATGGCTACACCTTC.

This CDR3 is CASSLWPSGDYNEQFF. In DNA, the CDR3 is TGTGCCAGCAGCTTGTGGCCCAGCGGAGATTACAATGAGCAGTTCTTC. V gene TRBV5-6 combines with J gene TRBJ2-1; D is perhaps TRBD2 (5 bases). There are 16 residues in the CDR3. The V end lost 1 base, the J end lost 4 bases, and 15 bases lay between the germline ends. Germline V gene sequence: CDR1 SGHDT, CDR2 YYEEEE.

Note on this clone: The junction departs from the called germline gene at one end, perhaps through a read error. This rearrangement joins TRBV10-3 to TRBJ1-2; D ambiguous. Germline assignment: CDR1 ENHRY and CDR2 SYGVKD. The CDR3 covers 14 residues. The CDR3 bases are TGTGCCATCAGTGAAACGATGAGAGACCCAGCGGGATGGTTC. As protein: CAISETMRDPAGWF.

The table lists this clone with a count of one. The chain is built from TRBV30 and TRBJ2-1; D may be TRBD2 (6 bases). Trimming stripped 2 bases from V and 7 bases from J, with 15 bases between. The CDR3 loop spans 14 amino acids. CDR1 and CDR2 (germline): GTSNPN, SVGIG (reference sequence). The CDR3: CAWSKLSGLNEQFF. The CDR3 DNA sequence: TGTGCCTGGAGTAAATTAAGCGGGCTAAATGAGCAGTTCTTC.

A single count supports this clone. The chain links TRBV11-2 to TRBJ2-7, with TRBD2 matching over 7 bases. Germline-derived CDR1 and CDR2 are SGHAT and FQNNGV. V gave up 2 bases and J gave up 11 bases; unmatched junction bases: 18. The CDR3 has 16 residues. CDR3 sequence (DNA): TGTGCCAGCAGCTTAACCCCGGCGGGGGTTCTACGAATGGAGTACTTC. This sequence encodes CASSLTPAGVLRMEYF.

The V call is TRBV6-5, the J call TRBJ2-7, with D maybe TRBD1 (5 bases). Between the trimmed V and J ends, which lost 7 bases and 5 bases, there was a span of 12 bases. The CDR3 is 12 residues long. The germline V gene has CDR1 MNHEY and CDR2 SVGAGI. As DNA, the CDR3 is TGTGCCAGCACTCGTCAGGGCGACGAGCAGTACTTC. Its protein is CASTRQGDEQYF.

The chain recombines TRBV7-2 with TRBJ2-1; 11 bases match TRBD1. CDR3 length equals 16 residues. Germline V lookup: CDR1 SGHTA, CDR2 FQGNSA. After removal of 3 bases from V and 6 bases from J, the junction contained 7 bases not matched to a gene. Here the CDR3 reads CASSFQSGTGGNEQFF. CDR3 coding DNA: TGTGCCAGCAGCTTCCAATCCGGGACAGGGGGCAATGAGCAGTTCTTC.

This clone was observed a single time. The CDR3: CSVDPSGNGYEQYF. In DNA form, the CDR3 reads TGCAGCGTTGATCCTAGCGGGAACGGCTACGAGCAGTACTTC. This chain uses TRBV29-1 with TRBJ2-7; TRBD2 aligns across 9 bases. The trim removed 3 bases at V and 3 bases at J, leaving 6 bases unmatched. This CDR3 is 14 amino acids long. Germline V gene sequence: CDR1 SQVTM, CDR2 ANQGSEA.

V and J are TRBV19 and TRBJ2-7; 7 bases agree with TRBD1. CDR3 size: 12 residues. Trimming removed 6 bases from V and 7 bases from J; junction bases left unmatched: 6. Per germline, CDR1 LNHDA and CDR2 SQIVND (reference sequence). CDR3 sequence: CASRDRFGEQYF. CDR3 DNA sequence: TGTGCCAGTAGGGACAGGTTCGGGGAGCAGTACTTC.

This clone was observed a few times. The chain recombines TRBV5-4 with TRBJ1-6; TRBD1 is a possible D gene (6 bases). Deletions cut 4 bases from V and 6 bases from J, with 11 bases between. CDR3 length: 14 amino acids. The germline gives CDR1 SGHNT, CDR2 YYREEE (reference sequence). This chain's CDR3 is CASSLGTFNSPLHF. The CDR3 coding sequence is TGTGCCAGCAGCCTCGGGACATTTAATTCACCCCTCCACTTT. The variable domain in full, completed from reference TRBV5-4 and TRBJ1-6, reads ETGVTQSPTHLIKTRGQQVTLRCSSQSGHNTVSWYQQALGQGPQFIFQYYREEENGRGNFPPRFSGLQFPNYSSELNVNALELDDSALYLCASSLGTFNSPLHFGNGTRLTVT.